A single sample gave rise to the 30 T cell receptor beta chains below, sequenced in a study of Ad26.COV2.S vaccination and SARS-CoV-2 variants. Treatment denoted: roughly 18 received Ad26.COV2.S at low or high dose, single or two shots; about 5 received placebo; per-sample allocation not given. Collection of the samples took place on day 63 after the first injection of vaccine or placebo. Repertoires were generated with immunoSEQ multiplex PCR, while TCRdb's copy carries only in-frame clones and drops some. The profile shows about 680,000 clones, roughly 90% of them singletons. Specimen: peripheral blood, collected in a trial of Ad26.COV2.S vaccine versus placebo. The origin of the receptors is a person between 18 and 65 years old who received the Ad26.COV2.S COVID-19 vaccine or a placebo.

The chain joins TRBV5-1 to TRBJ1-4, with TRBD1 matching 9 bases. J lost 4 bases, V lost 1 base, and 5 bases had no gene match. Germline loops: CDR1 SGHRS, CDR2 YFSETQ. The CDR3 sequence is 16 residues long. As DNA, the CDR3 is TGCGCCAGCAGCTTGTTGGGACAGGGATTTAATGAAAAACTGTTTTTT. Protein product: CASSLLGQGFNEKLFF.

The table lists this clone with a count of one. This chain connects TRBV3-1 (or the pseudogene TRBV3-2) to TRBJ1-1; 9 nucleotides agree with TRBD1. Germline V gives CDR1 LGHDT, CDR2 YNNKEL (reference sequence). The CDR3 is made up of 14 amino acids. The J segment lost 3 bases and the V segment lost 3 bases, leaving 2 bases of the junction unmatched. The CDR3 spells CASSQNRGHTEAFF. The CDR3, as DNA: TGTGCCAGCAGCCAGAACAGGGGGCACACTGAAGCTTTCTTT.

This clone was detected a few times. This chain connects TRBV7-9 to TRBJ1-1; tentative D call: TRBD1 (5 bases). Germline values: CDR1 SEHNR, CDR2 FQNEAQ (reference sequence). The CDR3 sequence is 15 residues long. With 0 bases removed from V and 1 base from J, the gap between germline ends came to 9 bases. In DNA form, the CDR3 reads TGTGCCAGCAGCTTAGCACAAGACAGGAACACTGAAGCTTTCTTT. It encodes CASSLAQDRNTEAFF.

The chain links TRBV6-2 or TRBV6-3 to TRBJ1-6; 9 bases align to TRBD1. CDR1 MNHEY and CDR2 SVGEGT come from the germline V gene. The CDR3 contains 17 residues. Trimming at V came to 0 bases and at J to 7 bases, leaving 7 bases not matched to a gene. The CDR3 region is CASSYSEAGQGNSPLHF. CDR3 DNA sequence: TGTGCCAGCAGTTACTCGGAGGCTGGACAGGGGAATTCACCCCTCCACTTT.

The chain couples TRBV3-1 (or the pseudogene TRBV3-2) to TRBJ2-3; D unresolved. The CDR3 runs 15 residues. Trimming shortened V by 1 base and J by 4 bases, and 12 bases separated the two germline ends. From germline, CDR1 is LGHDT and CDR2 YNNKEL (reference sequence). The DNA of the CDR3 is TGTGCCAGCAGCCAAGGACCTAGGAGCCCAGATACGCAGTATTTT. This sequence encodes CASSQGPRSPDTQYF.

DNA for the CDR3: TGTGCCACCAGCATCTCGGGAGTATCTGGAAACACCATATATTTT. Translated, it gives CATSISGVSGNTIYF. The chain employs TRBV15 and TRBJ1-3, with D unresolved. Germline V CDR1 and CDR2: LNHNV, YYDKDF (reference sequence). CDR3 size: 15 residues. The V gene lost 4 bases and the J gene lost 1 base, with 11 bases spanning the gap.

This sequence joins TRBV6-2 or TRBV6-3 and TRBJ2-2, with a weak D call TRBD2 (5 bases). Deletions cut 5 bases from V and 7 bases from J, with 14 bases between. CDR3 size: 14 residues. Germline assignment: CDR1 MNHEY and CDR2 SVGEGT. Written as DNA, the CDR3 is TGTGCCAGCAGTAGGGCCAGAGGGAACGGGGAGCTGTTTTTT. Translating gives CASSRARGNGELFF.

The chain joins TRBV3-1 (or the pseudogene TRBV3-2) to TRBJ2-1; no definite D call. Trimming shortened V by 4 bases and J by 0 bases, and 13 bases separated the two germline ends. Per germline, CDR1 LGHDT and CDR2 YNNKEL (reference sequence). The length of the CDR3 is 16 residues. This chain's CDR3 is CASSPSRRSSYNEQFF. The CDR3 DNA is TGTGCCAGCAGCCCCTCCCGCAGGAGCTCCTACAATGAGCAGTTCTTC.

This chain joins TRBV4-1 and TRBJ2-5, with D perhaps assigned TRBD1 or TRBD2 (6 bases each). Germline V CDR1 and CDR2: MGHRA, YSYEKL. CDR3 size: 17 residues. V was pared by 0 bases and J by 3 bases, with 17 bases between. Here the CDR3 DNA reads TGCGCCAGCAGCCAAGACCTTCCTGGCGGGACAAAAGAGACCCAGTACTTC. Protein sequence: CASSQDLPGGTKETQYF.

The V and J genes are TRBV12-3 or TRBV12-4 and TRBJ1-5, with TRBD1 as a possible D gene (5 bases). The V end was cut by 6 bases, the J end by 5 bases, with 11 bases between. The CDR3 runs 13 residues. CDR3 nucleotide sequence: TGTGCCAGCAGCAGGGCCTCGGATCAGCCCCAGCATTTT. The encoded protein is CASSRASDQPQHF.

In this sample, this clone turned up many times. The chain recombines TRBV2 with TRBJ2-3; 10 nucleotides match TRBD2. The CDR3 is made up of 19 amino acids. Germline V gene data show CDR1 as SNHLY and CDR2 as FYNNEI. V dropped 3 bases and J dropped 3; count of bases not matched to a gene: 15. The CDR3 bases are TGTGCCAGCAGTGATTTTTTTTTAAGCGGGAGGGAGACGACAGATACGCAGTATTTT. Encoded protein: CASSDFFLSGRETTDTQYF. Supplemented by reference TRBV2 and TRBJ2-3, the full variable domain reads EPEVTQTPSHQVTQMGQEVILRCVPISNHLYFYWYRQILGQKVEFLVSFYNNEISEKSEIFDDQFSVERPDGSNFTLKIRSTKLEDSAMYFCASSDFFLSGRETTDTQYFGPGTRLTVL.

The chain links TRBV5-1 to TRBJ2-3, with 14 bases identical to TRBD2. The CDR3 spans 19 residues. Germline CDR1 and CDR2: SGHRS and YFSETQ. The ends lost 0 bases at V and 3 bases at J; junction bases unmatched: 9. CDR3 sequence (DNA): TGCGCCAGCAGCTTGGCCACGGGACTAGCGGGAGTTAGAACAGATACGCAGTATTTT. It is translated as CASSLATGLAGVRTDTQYF.

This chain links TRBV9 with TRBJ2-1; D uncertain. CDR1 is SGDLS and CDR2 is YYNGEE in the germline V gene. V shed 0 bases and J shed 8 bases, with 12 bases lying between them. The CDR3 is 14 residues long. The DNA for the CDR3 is TGTGCCAGCAGCGTAGATCTCGGCTTCGATGAGCAGTTCTTC. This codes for CASSVDLGFDEQFF.

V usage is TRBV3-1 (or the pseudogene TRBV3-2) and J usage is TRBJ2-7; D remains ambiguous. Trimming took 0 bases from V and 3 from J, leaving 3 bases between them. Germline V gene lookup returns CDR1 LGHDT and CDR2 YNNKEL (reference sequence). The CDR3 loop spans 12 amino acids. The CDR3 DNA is TGTGCCAGCAGCCAAGACAACTACGAGCAGTACTTC. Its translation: CASSQDNYEQYF.

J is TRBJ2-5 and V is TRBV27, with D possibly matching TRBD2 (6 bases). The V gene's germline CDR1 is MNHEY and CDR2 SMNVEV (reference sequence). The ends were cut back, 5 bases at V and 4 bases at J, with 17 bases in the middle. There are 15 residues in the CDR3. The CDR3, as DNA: TGTGCCAGCAGTCCCGGCGGGGCAGGGCGAGAGACCCAGTACTTC. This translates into CASSPGGAGRETQYF.

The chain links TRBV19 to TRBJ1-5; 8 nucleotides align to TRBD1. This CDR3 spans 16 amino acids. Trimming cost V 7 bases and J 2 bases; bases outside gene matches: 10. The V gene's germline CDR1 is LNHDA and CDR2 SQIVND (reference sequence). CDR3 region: CASKSTGAFGNQPQHF. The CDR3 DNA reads TGTGCCAGTAAATCGACAGGGGCCTTTGGCAATCAGCCCCAGCATTTT.

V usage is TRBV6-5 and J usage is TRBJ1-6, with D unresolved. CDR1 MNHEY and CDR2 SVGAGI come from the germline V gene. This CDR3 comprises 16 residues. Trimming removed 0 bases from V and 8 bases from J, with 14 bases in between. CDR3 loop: CASSYSGTPRDSPLHF. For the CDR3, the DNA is TGTGCCAGCAGTTACTCGGGCACCCCACGGGATTCACCCCTCCACTTT.

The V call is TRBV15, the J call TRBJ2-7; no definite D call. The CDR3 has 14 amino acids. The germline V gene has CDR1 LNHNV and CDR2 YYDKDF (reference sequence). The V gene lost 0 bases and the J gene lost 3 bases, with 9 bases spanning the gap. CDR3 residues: CATSREKGIYEQYF. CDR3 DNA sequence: TGTGCCACCAGCAGAGAGAAGGGAATCTACGAGCAGTACTTC.

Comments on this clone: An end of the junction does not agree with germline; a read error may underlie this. The CDR3 is CSVERGHSFF. The DNA for the CDR3 is TGCAGCGTTGAAAGAGGCCACAGCTTCTTC. The rearrangement links TRBV29-1 to TRBJ1-2; D remains unclear. This CDR3 comprises 10 residues. The V gene's germline CDR1 is SQVTM and CDR2 ANQGSEA.

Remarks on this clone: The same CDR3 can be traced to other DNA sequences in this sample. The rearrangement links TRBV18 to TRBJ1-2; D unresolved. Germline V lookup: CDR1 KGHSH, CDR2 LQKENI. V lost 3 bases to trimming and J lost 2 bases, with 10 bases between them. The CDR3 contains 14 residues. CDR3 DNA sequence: TGTGCCAGCTCACCCACTGAAGGGAACTATGGCTACACCTTC. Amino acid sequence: CASSPTEGNYGYTF.

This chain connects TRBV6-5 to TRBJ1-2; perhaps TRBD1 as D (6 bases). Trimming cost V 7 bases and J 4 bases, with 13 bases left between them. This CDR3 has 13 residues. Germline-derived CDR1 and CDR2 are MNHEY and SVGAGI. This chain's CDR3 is CASTPDSFYGYTF. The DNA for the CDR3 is TGTGCCAGCACCCCGGACAGTTTCTATGGCTACACCTTC.

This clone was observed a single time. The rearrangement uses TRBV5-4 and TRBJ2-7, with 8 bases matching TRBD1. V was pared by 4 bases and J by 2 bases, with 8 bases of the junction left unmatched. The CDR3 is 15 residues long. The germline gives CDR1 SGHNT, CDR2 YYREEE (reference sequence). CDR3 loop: CASSLPGTGAYEQYF. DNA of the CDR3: TGTGCCAGCAGCCTTCCCGGGACAGGAGCCTACGAGCAGTACTTC.

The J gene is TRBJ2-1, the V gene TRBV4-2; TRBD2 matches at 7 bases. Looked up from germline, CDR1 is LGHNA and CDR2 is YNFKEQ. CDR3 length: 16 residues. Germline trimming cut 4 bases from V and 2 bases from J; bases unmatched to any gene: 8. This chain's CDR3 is CASSPQASGTYNEQFF. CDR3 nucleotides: TGTGCCAGCAGCCCCCAGGCTAGCGGAACCTACAATGAGCAGTTCTTC.

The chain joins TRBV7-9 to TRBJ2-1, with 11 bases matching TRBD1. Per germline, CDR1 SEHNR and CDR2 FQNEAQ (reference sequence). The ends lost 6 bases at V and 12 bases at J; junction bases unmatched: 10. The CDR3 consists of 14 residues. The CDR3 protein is CASRSGTGGRWQFF. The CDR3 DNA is TGTGCCAGCAGGTCCGGGACAGGGGGAAGGTGGCAGTTCTTC.

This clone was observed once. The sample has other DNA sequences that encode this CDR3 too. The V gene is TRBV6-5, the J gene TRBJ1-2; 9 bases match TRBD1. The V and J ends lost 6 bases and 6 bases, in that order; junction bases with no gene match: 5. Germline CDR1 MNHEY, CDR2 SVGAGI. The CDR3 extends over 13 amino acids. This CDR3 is CASRYGTGNGYTF. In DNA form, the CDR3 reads TGTGCCAGCAGATACGGGACAGGGAATGGCTACACCTTC.

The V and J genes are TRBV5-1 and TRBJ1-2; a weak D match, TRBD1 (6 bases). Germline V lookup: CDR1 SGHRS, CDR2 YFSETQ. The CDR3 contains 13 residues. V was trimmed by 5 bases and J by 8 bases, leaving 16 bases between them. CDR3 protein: CASRKGGGEGYTF. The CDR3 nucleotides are TGCGCCAGCAGGAAGGGCGGGGGCGAAGGCTACACCTTC. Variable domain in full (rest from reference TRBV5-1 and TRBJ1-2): KAGVTQTPRYLIKTRGQQVTLSCSPISGHRSVSWYQQTPGQGLQFLFEYFSETQRNKGNFPGRFSGRQFSNSRSEMNVSTLELGDSALYLCASRKGGGEGYTFGSGTRLTVV.

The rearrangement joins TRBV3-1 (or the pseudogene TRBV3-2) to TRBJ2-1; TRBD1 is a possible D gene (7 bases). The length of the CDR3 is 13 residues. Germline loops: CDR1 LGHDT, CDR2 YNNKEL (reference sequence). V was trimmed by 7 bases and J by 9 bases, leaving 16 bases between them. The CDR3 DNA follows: TGTGCCAGCACCAAGTTTCAGGGGGGTGAGCAGTTCTTC. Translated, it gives CASTKFQGGEQFF.

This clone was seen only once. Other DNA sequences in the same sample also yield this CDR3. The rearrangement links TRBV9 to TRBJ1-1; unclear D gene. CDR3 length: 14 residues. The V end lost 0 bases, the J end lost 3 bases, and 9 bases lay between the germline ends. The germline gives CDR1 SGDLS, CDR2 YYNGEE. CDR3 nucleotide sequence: TGTGCCAGCAGCGTAGGAGGGAGGGACACTGAAGCTTTCTTT. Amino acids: CASSVGGRDTEAFF.

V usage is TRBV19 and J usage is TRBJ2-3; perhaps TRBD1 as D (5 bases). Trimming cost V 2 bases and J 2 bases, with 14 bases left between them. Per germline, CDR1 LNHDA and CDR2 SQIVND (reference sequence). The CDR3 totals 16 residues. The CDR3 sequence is CASSISVRQPTDTQYF. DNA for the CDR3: TGTGCCAGTAGTATATCGGTCCGACAGCCCACAGATACGCAGTATTTT.

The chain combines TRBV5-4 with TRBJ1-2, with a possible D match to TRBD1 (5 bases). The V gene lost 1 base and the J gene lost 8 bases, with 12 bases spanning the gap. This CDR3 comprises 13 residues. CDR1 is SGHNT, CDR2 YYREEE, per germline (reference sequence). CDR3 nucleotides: TGTGCCAGCAGCTTGAGAGGGGAGGAAGGCTACACCTTC. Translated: CASSLRGEEGYTF. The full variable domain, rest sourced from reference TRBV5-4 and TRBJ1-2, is ETGVTQSPTHLIKTRGQQVTLRCSSQSGHNTVSWYQQALGQGPQFIFQYYREEENGRGNFPPRFSGLQFPNYSSELNVNALELDDSALYLCASSLRGEEGYTFGSGTRLTVV.